This T cell receptor (beta chain) is drawn from a study of CD8 T cells in Susac syndrome. Whole-study findings and limits: Detection of Susac-specific public clones gave 15 to 20 in total CD8+ repertoires and roughly 5 in CD8+ TEMRA repertoires.

As to this clonotype: Its antigen is not known.

Looked up from germline, CDR1 is SGHKS and CDR2 is YYEKEE (reference sequence). V trimming: 5 bases; J trimming: 0 bases; junction bases outside the gene matches: 13. The CDR3 is 19 residues long. With random hexamers, reverse transcription was performed on roughly 0.5 to 1 ug of RNA. Multiplex immunoSEQ PCR targeted 54 Vbeta and 13 Jbeta TCR beta segments. MiXCR, applied by TCRdb to the immunoSEQ multiplex PCR reads, yields one record per CDR3 protein. This table has 100,000 to 150,000 distinct CDR3 sequences, more than 90% appearing once. This clonotype was sampled from a human donor with Susac syndrome. The sequenced sample was CD8+ T cells from PBMCs. This sequence joins TRBV5-5 and TRBJ1-5; 11 nucleotides agree with TRBD1. The CDR3 nucleotides are TGTGCCAGCAGTTCGGGTTGGACAGGGGGCCTTAATAGCAATCAGCCCCAGCATTTT. Translating it yields CASSSGWTGGLNSNQPQHF.